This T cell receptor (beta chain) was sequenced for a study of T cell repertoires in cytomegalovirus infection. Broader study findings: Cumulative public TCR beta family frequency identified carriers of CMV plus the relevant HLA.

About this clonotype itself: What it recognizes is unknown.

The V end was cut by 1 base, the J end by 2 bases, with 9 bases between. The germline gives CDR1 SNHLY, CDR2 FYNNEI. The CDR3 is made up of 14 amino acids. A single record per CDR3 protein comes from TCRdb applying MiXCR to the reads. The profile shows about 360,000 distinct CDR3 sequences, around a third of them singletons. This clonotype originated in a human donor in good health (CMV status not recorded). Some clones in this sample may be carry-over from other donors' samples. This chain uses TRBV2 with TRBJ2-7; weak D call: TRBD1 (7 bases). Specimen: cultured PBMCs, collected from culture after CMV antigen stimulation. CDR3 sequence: CASSEGRGAYEQYF. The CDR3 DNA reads TGTGCCAGCAGTGAAGGCAGGGGGGCCTACGAGCAGTACTTC.